These T cell receptor beta chains were read from a single sample in a study of technical replicates of blood from a few donors. Repertoires were generated with immunoSEQ multiplex PCR, while TCRdb's copy carries only in-frame clones and drops some. Of 9,500 to 15,000 clones listed, almost 80% are singletons. The sample comprised PBMCs. The source of these receptors is a human donor in good health. The CDR3 runs from the conserved cysteine through the conserved F or W. The D gene is left open where the match is weak. Not every row has a clone size; where given, it reads once, few, many or a size class.

TGTGCCAGCTCTCGGGACAGTTCCTACGAGCAGTACTTC CASSRDSSYEQYF TRBV25-1 TRBD1 TRBJ2-7 -
TGTGCCAGCAGCTTGGGCGGATCTACCTACGAGCAGTACTTC CASSLGGSTYEQYF TRBV5-8 - TRBJ2-7 once
TGTGCCAGCAGTCGCTCGGTATACGAGCAGTACTTC CASSRSVYEQYF TRBV6-5 - TRBJ2-7 -
TGCGCCAGCAGCTTAGACAATGAAGCTTTCTTT CASSLDNEAFF TRBV5-1 - TRBJ1-1 few
TGTGCCAGCAGCTTGTCACAGAGAGGGGGCTACACCTTC CASSLSQRGGYTF TRBV5-6 - TRBJ1-2 -
TGCGCCAGCAGCCGAGAAGCGGGGGAGACCCAGTACTTC CASSREAGETQYF TRBV5-1 TRBD2 TRBJ2-5 -
TGTGCCAGCAGCCTAGCTCTGTTAGGGACTAGCGGGAGAGAAGGGCAGTTCTTC CASSLALLGTSGREGQFF TRBV13 TRBD2 TRBJ2-1 -
TGTGCCAGCAGCTTACCGGGACTAGCGGTTTACGAGCAGTACTTC CASSLPGLAVYEQYF TRBV7-9 TRBD2 TRBJ2-7 -
TGTGCCAGCAGTGAGGGGAGCCGGGACAGGATTCGTGACACCATATATTTT CASSEGSRDRIRDTIYF TRBV6-1 TRBD1 TRBJ1-3 -
TGTGCCAGCAGTTTAGGGACAGATAATGAAAAACTGTTTTTT CASSLGTDNEKLFF TRBV27 TRBD1 TRBJ1-4 -